These 32 T cell receptor beta chains came from one sample sequenced in a study of blood T cell repertoires in COVID-19. Some clones are missing from TCRdb's copy, which holds only in-frame ones; the method was immunoSEQ multiplex PCR. Of 150,000 to 200,000 clones detected, 75% to 90% appear once; the ten largest clones hold roughly 13%. Material for sequencing was PBMCs or T cells enriched from blood (not recorded which). The receptors stem from a woman in her sixties who had recovered from COVID-19.

This clone was seen just once. DNA for the CDR3: TGCGCCAGCAGCTTGGTGGTGTCCGGGGCCTACGAGCAGTACTTC. As protein: CASSLVVSGAYEQYF. The chain has TRBV5-1 and TRBJ2-7; TRBD2 is a possible D gene (5 bases). Germline V CDR1 and CDR2: SGHRS, YFSETQ. CDR3 size: 15 residues. V was shortened by 0 bases and J by 2 bases, with 12 bases between the two germline ends. The whole variable domain, filled in from reference TRBV5-1 and TRBJ2-7, reads KAGVTQTPRYLIKTRGQQVTLSCSPISGHRSVSWYQQTPGQGLQFLFEYFSETQRNKGNFPGRFSGRQFSNSRSEMNVSTLELGDSALYLCASSLVVSGAYEQYFGPGTRLTVT.

V gene TRBV18 combines with J gene TRBJ1-4; D may be TRBD1 (6 bases). Germline V gene data show CDR1 as KGHSH and CDR2 as LQKENI. The CDR3 contains 16 residues. V lost 5 bases and J lost 8, with 21 bases in between. DNA for the CDR3: TGTGCCAGCTCAAATGAGGACAGCATTAATGAAGAAAAACTGTTTTTT. It encodes CASSNEDSINEEKLFF.

This clone was counted only a few times. The genes are TRBV11-2 and TRBJ1-1; no firm D call. Germline values: CDR1 SGHAT, CDR2 FQNNGV. This CDR3 spans 14 amino acids. V gave up 4 bases and J gave up 0 bases, with 9 bases separating them. The CDR3 DNA reads as TGTGCCAGCAGCTGGGTACAGATGAACACTGAAGCTTTCTTT. Protein: CASSWVQMNTEAFF. Complete variable domain (other parts from reference TRBV11-2 and TRBJ1-1): EAGVAQSPRYKIIEKRQSVAFWCNPISGHATLYWYQQILGQGPKLLIQFQNNGVVDDSQLPKDRFSAERLKGVDSTLKIQPAKLEDSAVYLCASSWVQMNTEAFFGQGTRLTVV.

The rearrangement uses TRBV4-1 and TRBJ1-6; 10 bases are shared with TRBD1. The CDR3 has 15 residues. CDR1 MGHRA and CDR2 YSYEKL come from the germline V gene. Germline trimming cut 5 bases from V and 12 bases from J; bases unmatched to any gene: 10. The CDR3 DNA reads TGCGCCAGCAGCGAGACAGGGGGCGCCCCCAGACCCCTCCACTTT. Protein sequence: CASSETGGAPRPLHF.

V usage is TRBV19 and J usage is TRBJ1-2; the match to TRBD1 covers 8 bases. Per the germline V gene, CDR1 is LNHDA and CDR2 is SQIVND (reference sequence). The CDR3 covers 14 residues. J gave up 8 bases and V 1 base, and 6 bases lay outside the gene matches. Written as DNA, the CDR3 is TGTGCCAGTAGTATAGTCGGACAGGGAGAAGGCTACACCTTC. It yields the protein CASSIVGQGEGYTF.

This clone occurred many times. The V call is TRBV19, the J call TRBJ2-7, with D perhaps matching TRBD2 (8 bases). The length of the CDR3 is 13 residues. Germline loops: CDR1 LNHDA, CDR2 SQIVND (reference sequence). Trimming pared 4 bases from V and 7 bases from J, leaving 14 bases between. For the CDR3, the DNA is TGTGCCAGTAGTACAGGGGGACTAGGGGAGCAGTACTTC. It encodes CASSTGGLGEQYF.

The chain employs TRBV27 and TRBJ1-1, with TRBD1 as a possible D gene (5 bases). Between the trimmed V and J ends, which lost 4 bases and 1 base, there was a span of 7 bases. Germline V gene data show CDR1 as MNHEY and CDR2 as SMNVEV (reference sequence). The CDR3 loop spans 13 amino acids. Here the CDR3 reads CASSWGSNTEAFF. CDR3 nucleotide sequence: TGTGCCAGCAGTTGGGGCTCGAACACTGAAGCTTTCTTT.

This clone was seen more than once but under ten times. The rearrangement uses TRBV18 and TRBJ1-2, with TRBD1 as a possible D gene (5 bases). Germline V lookup: CDR1 KGHSH, CDR2 LQKENI. The CDR3 consists of 15 residues. Trimming took 6 bases from V and 0 from J, leaving 14 bases between them. The CDR3 DNA is TGTGCCAGCTCCCCAATTGGGGGGGCTAACTATGGCTACACCTTC. Translation: CASSPIGGANYGYTF.

The chain links TRBV19 to TRBJ2-7; weak D call: TRBD1 (6 bases). The CDR3 loop spans 15 amino acids. V was cut by 5 bases and J by 2 bases, with 16 bases left in between. Germline values: CDR1 LNHDA, CDR2 SQIVND (reference sequence). This CDR3 is CASSPGESATYEQYF. The CDR3 DNA is TGTGCCAGTAGTCCAGGGGAGAGCGCGACCTACGAGCAGTACTTC.

This rearrangement joins TRBV5-6 to TRBJ1-4, with D maybe TRBD1 (5 bases). This CDR3 has 13 amino acids. Germline values: CDR1 SGHDT, CDR2 YYEEEE. V lost 3 bases and J 8 bases, leaving 11 bases between the germline ends. CDR3 bases: TGTGCCAGCAGCTGGGGGGTGGACGAAAAACTGTTTTTT. Protein sequence: CASSWGVDEKLFF.

With regard to this clone: Other nucleotide sequences in the sample specify the same CDR3. The rearrangement links TRBV18 to TRBJ1-2; D unclear. This CDR3 is built from 13 residues. Germline assignment: CDR1 KGHSH and CDR2 LQKENI. Trimming stripped 3 bases from V and 7 bases from J, with 12 bases between. CDR3 bases: TGTGCCAGCTCACCGTCAGACACTCGTGGCTACACCTTC. Residues: CASSPSDTRGYTF.

The V gene is TRBV4-2, the J gene TRBJ2-7; a possible D gene is TRBD2 (6 bases). The CDR3 totals 16 residues. Germline CDR1 LGHNA, CDR2 YNFKEQ. Trimming removed 0 bases at V and 4 bases at J, with 16 bases between. The CDR3 sequence is CASSQDLAVGGYEQYF. CDR3 coding DNA: TGTGCCAGCAGCCAAGATCTAGCAGTGGGGGGTTACGAGCAGTACTTC.

On this clone: The identical CDR3 is also encoded by other nucleotide sequences in the sample. The V call is TRBV5-1, the J call TRBJ1-1; no firm D call. The length of the CDR3 is 14 residues. CDR1 is SGHRS, CDR2 YFSETQ, per germline. V gave up 2 bases and J gave up 1 base, with 9 bases separating them. CDR3 bases: TGCGCCAGCAGCTTATCCCCGGGGAACACTGAAGCTTTCTTT. Amino acid sequence: CASSLSPGNTEAFF.

This clone was recorded a few times. The chain combines TRBV18 with TRBJ1-2; TRBD1 matches at 8 bases. After removal of 6 bases from V and 1 base from J, the junction contained 10 bases not matched to a gene. The CDR3 length is 16 residues. Per germline, CDR1 KGHSH and CDR2 LQKENI. For the CDR3, the DNA is TGTGCCAGCTCTTCACTATCGACAGGGGATAACTATGGCTACACCTTC. It yields the protein CASSSLSTGDNYGYTF.

The chain couples TRBV7-9 to TRBJ2-3; 7 bases are shared with TRBD2. The CDR3 totals 15 residues. Germline V gene sequence: CDR1 SEHNR, CDR2 FQNEAQ (reference sequence). V was pared by 6 bases and J by 2 bases, with 8 bases of the junction left unmatched. The CDR3 sequence: CASRKGLVATDTQYF. In nucleotides, the CDR3 is TGTGCCAGCAGGAAAGGACTAGTAGCCACAGATACGCAGTATTTT.

The rearrangement links TRBV28 to TRBJ1-5; D gene uncertain. V lost 6 bases, J lost 6 bases, and 9 bases lay in between. CDR1 is MDHEN, CDR2 SYDVKM, per germline. CDR3 length equals 12 residues. CDR3 region: CASSPIFQPQHF. Here the CDR3 DNA reads TGTGCCAGCAGCCCCATTTTTCAGCCCCAGCATTTT.

The chain carries TRBV3-1 (or the pseudogene TRBV3-2) and TRBJ1-3; D is possibly TRBD1 (5 bases). There are 14 residues in the CDR3. In germline, CDR1 is LGHDT, CDR2 YNNKEL (reference sequence). The germline V and J ends were trimmed by 5 bases and 0 bases, with 8 bases remaining between them. CDR3 sequence reads: CASSGASSGNTIYF. As DNA, the CDR3 is TGTGCCAGCAGCGGGGCCTCCTCTGGAAACACCATATATTTT.

V is TRBV15 and J is TRBJ2-7, with 8 nucleotides matching TRBD2. The CDR3 contains 18 residues. The germline V gene has CDR1 LNHNV and CDR2 YYDKDF (reference sequence). After removal of 5 bases from V and 3 bases from J, the junction contained 18 bases not matched to a gene. In DNA, the CDR3 is TGTGCCACCAGCGCTCATGACGCGGCGGGGGGTAGCTACTACGAGCAGTACTTC. Its protein product is CATSAHDAAGGSYYEQYF.

V is TRBV4-1 and J is TRBJ2-5, with 9 bases fitting TRBD2. Trimming took 0 bases from V and 7 from J; bases not matched to a gene: 15. Germline CDR1 is MGHRA and CDR2 is YSYEKL. The CDR3 covers 18 residues. As DNA, the CDR3 is TGCGCCAGCAGCCAAGATATATTCGGCGGGGGGGCCAAGGGGACCCAGTACTTC. Protein sequence: CASSQDIFGGGAKGTQYF.

The chain carries TRBV3-1 (or the pseudogene TRBV3-2) and TRBJ2-1; D perhaps matches TRBD2 (6 bases). The V end was cut by 3 bases, the J end by 8 bases, with 14 bases between. Germline V gives CDR1 LGHDT, CDR2 YNNKEL (reference sequence). This CDR3 is 14 amino acids long. CDR3 region: CASSQRGGMDEQFF. In DNA, the CDR3 is TGTGCCAGCAGCCAGCGGGGAGGTATGGATGAGCAGTTCTTC.

The chain employs TRBV6-5 and TRBJ2-2, with D maybe TRBD2 (5 bases). V was cut by 2 bases and J by 6 bases, with 13 bases left in between. The CDR3 spans 15 residues. The germline V gene encodes CDR1 MNHEY and CDR2 SVGAGI. The CDR3 region has the DNA TGTGCCAGCAGTTACGCGATCGACGGGGCCGGGGAGCTGTTTTTT. Residues: CASSYAIDGAGELFF.

This sequence joins TRBV7-2 and TRBJ2-7, with 7 bases matching TRBD1. V shed 3 bases and J 4 bases; nucleotides not matched to a gene: 6. In germline, CDR1 is SGHTA, CDR2 FQGNSA. The CDR3 covers 14 residues. The CDR3 nucleotides are TGTGCCAGCAGCTTGACAGGGATTCGGTACGAGCAGTACTTC. Its protein product is CASSLTGIRYEQYF.

This chain joins TRBV2 and TRBJ1-6; D is unresolved. CDR1 is SNHLY and CDR2 is FYNNEI in the germline V gene. Trimming removed 6 bases at V and 0 bases at J, with 12 bases between. CDR3 size: 16 residues. The CDR3 protein is CASRRDGSSYNSPLHF. CDR3 nucleotides: TGTGCCAGCAGGAGGGATGGGAGCTCCTATAATTCACCCCTCCACTTT.

The chain has TRBV6-5 and TRBJ1-1, with unresolved D. The CDR3 extends over 13 amino acids. The germline gives CDR1 MNHEY, CDR2 SVGAGI. The V gene lost 6 bases and the J gene lost 10 bases, with 18 bases spanning the gap. CDR3 sequence reads: CASRRLSQNGAFF. CDR3 in DNA: TGTGCCAGCAGGAGGCTGAGCCAAAACGGAGCTTTCTTT.

This chain links TRBV2 with TRBJ1-4; a possible D gene is TRBD1 (5 bases). The CDR3 has 14 residues. Germline CDR1 reads SNHLY; CDR2 reads FYNNEI. V was cut by 8 bases and J by 0 bases, with 10 bases left in between. Here the CDR3 DNA reads TGTGCCAGCTCCAAGACAGCAACTAATGAAAAACTGTTTTTT. Its translation: CASSKTATNEKLFF. The full variable domain, completed using reference TRBV2 and TRBJ1-4, is EPEVTQTPSHQVTQMGQEVILRCVPISNHLYFYWYRQILGQKVEFLVSFYNNEISEKSEIFDDQFSVERPDGSNFTLKIRSTKLEDSAMYFCASSKTATNEKLFFGSGTQLSVL.

This clone was found a few times. The J gene is TRBJ2-1, the V gene TRBV14; the match to TRBD2 covers 7 bases. J was trimmed by 4 bases and V by 5 bases; bases with no gene match: 8. Germline V gene lookup returns CDR1 SGHDN and CDR2 FVKESK. The CDR3 sequence is 15 residues long. The chain's CDR3 is CASSSKRGLYNEQFF. DNA of the CDR3: TGTGCCAGCAGCTCTAAGCGGGGACTATACAATGAGCAGTTCTTC.

The chain recombines TRBV11-2 with TRBJ2-5; a weak D match, TRBD2 (6 bases). The CDR3 is made up of 13 amino acids. Trimming pared 5 bases from V and 5 bases from J, leaving 12 bases between. Per germline, CDR1 SGHAT and CDR2 FQNNGV. CDR3 loop: CASSTGTLETQYF. The CDR3 DNA is TGTGCCAGCAGCACCGGGACTTTGGAGACCCAGTACTTC.

This clone was seen more than once but under ten times. J is TRBJ2-7 and V is TRBV5-1; 8 bases are shared with TRBD1. There are 15 residues in the CDR3. From germline, CDR1 is SGHRS and CDR2 YFSETQ. With 4 bases clipped from V and 2 bases from J, the junction kept 8 bases outside the gene matches. CDR3 nucleotides: TGCGCCAGCAGCCCCGTAACAGGGGGGACCTACGAGCAGTACTTC. Translating it yields CASSPVTGGTYEQYF.

V gene TRBV5-1 combines with J gene TRBJ2-1, with 11 positions matching TRBD2. Germline V CDR1 and CDR2: SGHRS, YFSETQ. The CDR3 sequence is 15 residues long. The junction had 8 bases not matched to a gene; V was cut back by 6 bases and J by 6 bases. CDR3 in amino acids: CASNLAGGDGNEQFF. DNA for the CDR3: TGCGCCAGCAATCTAGCGGGAGGAGACGGCAATGAGCAGTTCTTC.

The rearrangement joins TRBV5-1 to TRBJ2-5, with 11 bases that match TRBD2. The CDR3 spans 16 residues. The germline V gene has CDR1 SGHRS and CDR2 YFSETQ. Germline trimming cut 2 bases from V and 5 bases from J; bases unmatched to any gene: 8. The CDR3 is CASSFDSGRAMETQYF. CDR3 nucleotides: TGCGCCAGCAGCTTTGATAGCGGGAGGGCCATGGAGACCCAGTACTTC.

The CDR3 region is CASSPLHGQGPDTQYF. The CDR3 nucleotides are TGTGCCAGCAGTCCCTTACACGGGCAGGGCCCAGATACGCAGTATTTT. The genes are TRBV27 and TRBJ2-3; TRBD1 might be the D (5 bases). V was shortened by 5 bases and J by 4 bases, with 19 bases between the two germline ends. Germline values: CDR1 MNHEY, CDR2 SMNVEV (reference sequence). The CDR3 length is 16 residues.

V and J are TRBV4-1 and TRBJ2-5; 9 bases match TRBD2. This CDR3 contains 14 residues. The germline V gene encodes CDR1 MGHRA and CDR2 YSYEKL. V shed 5 bases and J 1 base; nucleotides not matched to a gene: 2. CDR3: CASSWREGQETQYF. DNA for the CDR3: TGCGCCAGCAGCTGGCGGGAGGGCCAAGAGACCCAGTACTTC.